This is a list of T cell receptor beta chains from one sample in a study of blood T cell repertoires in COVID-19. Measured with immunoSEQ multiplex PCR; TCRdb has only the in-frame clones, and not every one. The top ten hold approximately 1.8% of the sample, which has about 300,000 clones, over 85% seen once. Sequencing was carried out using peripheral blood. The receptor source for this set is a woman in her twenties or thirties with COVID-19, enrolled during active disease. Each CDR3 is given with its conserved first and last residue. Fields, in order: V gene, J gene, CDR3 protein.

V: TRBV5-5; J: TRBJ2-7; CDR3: CASSARTGYNEQYF
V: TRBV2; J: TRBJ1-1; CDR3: CATNAQRNTEAFF
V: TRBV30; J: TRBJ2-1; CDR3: CAWSGGQGRNEQFF
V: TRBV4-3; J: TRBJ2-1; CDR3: CASSQGLAGNEQFF
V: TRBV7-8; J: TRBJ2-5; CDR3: CASSLVGQGQQETQYF
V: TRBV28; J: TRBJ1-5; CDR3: CASSSRTGGNQPQHF
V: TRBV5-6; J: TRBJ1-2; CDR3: CASSPGQRLYGYTF
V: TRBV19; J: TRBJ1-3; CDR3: CASQVAPGGAPGNTIYF
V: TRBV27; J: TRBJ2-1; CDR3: CASSKGQGGYNEQFF
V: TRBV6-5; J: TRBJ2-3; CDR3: CASSYFQGTDTQYF
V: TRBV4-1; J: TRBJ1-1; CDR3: CASSQVTPGSAFF
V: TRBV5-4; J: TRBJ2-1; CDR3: CASSSRSGTSNLNEQFF
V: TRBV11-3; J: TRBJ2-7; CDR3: CASSLRGTGLYEQYF
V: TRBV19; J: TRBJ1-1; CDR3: CASSIWQNTEAFF
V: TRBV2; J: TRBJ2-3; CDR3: CASREDRQGSDTQYF
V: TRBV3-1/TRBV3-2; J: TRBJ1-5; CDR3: CASSQEQDQPQHF
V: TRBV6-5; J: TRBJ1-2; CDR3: CASFHGVEDGYTF
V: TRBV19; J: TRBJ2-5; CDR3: CASSIQATQETQYF
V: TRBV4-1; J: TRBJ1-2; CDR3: CASSQGGQGVARGYTF
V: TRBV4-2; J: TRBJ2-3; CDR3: CASSQGLAGALTDTQYF
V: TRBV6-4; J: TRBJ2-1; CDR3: CASSDSETGDYNEQFF
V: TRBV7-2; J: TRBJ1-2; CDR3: CASSLALQGSYYGYTF
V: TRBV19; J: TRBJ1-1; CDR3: CASSLGAQTEAFF
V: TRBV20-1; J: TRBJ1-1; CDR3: CSASDGGAHTEAFF
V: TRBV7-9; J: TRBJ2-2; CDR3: CASSLVTGELFF
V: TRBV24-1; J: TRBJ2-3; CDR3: CATSEWTDGDTQYF
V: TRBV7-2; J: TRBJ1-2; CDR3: CASSSPGTGVYGYTF